These T cell receptor beta chains were read from a single sample in a study of graft-versus-host responses after intestinal transplantation. Profiled with immunoSEQ multiplex PCR; TCRdb holds only in-frame clones, not every one. The sample consists of over 100,000 clones, around 94% of them appearing once. These receptors' antigens are unknown. Sequencing was performed on unstimulated CD8+ T cells sorted from spleen or lymph node cells, taken before transplant. The receptors were sampled from a human donor who was the organ donor for an intestinal transplant. Each CDR3 is given with its conserved first and last residue. The D gene is left open where the match is weak. Only part of the rows carry a size: once, few, many, or a class if the clone is expanded.

J gene: TRBJ2-3
clone size: NA
D gene: TRBD2
V gene: TRBV7-9
CDR3 protein: CASSTTSGSRPDTQYF
CDR3 DNA: TGTGCCAGCAGCACGACTAGCGGGAGTCGCCCAGATACGCAGTATTTT

J gene: TRBJ1-1
clone size: NA
D gene: NA
V gene: TRBV4-2
CDR3 protein: CASSQGQNTEAFF
CDR3 DNA: TGTGCCAGCAGCCAAGGACAGAACACTGAAGCTTTCTTT

J gene: TRBJ2-5
clone size: NA
D gene: TRBD1
V gene: TRBV23-1
CDR3 protein: CASSQSGTGDLETQYF
CDR3 DNA: TGCGCCAGCAGTCAATCGGGGACAGGGGATCTGGAGACCCAGTACTTC

J gene: TRBJ2-7
clone size: NA
D gene: NA
V gene: TRBV4-3
CDR3 protein: CASSQDFIGYSYEQYF
CDR3 DNA: TGCGCCAGCAGCCAAGATTTCATAGGGTACTCCTACGAGCAGTACTTC

J gene: TRBJ2-1
clone size: NA
D gene: TRBD2
V gene: TRBV7-9
CDR3 protein: CASSLWTSHNEQFF
CDR3 DNA: TGTGCCAGCAGCCTTTGGACTAGCCACAATGAGCAGTTCTTC

J gene: TRBJ2-1
clone size: NA
D gene: TRBD2
V gene: TRBV30
CDR3 protein: CAWSTGGYNEQFF
CDR3 DNA: TGTGCCTGGAGTACGGGGGGCTACAATGAGCAGTTCTTC

J gene: TRBJ1-1
clone size: NA
D gene: NA
V gene: TRBV27
CDR3 protein: CASSLNEPNTEAFF
CDR3 DNA: TGTGCCAGCAGTTTAAACGAACCGAACACTGAAGCTTTCTTT

J gene: TRBJ1-4
clone size: NA
D gene: TRBD1
V gene: TRBV2
CDR3 protein: CASSEGTGNGEKLFF
CDR3 DNA: TGTGCCAGCAGTGAAGGGACAGGGAACGGCGAAAAACTGTTTTTT

J gene: TRBJ1-1
clone size: NA
D gene: NA
V gene: TRBV30
CDR3 protein: CAWTSWGETEAFF
CDR3 DNA: TGTGCCTGGACTTCCTGGGGGGAGACTGAAGCTTTCTTT

J gene: TRBJ1-1
clone size: NA
D gene: NA
V gene: TRBV6-4
CDR3 protein: CASKQGNTEAFF
CDR3 DNA: TGTGCCAGCAAACAGGGGAACACTGAAGCTTTCTTT

J gene: TRBJ2-7
clone size: NA
D gene: TRBD2
V gene: TRBV5-4
CDR3 protein: CASSIGGGLGEQYF
CDR3 DNA: TGTGCCAGCAGCATCGGGGGGGGCCTAGGTGAGCAGTACTTC

J gene: TRBJ2-5
clone size: NA
D gene: TRBD2
V gene: TRBV5-6
CDR3 protein: CASSPSGNQETQYF
CDR3 DNA: TGTGCCAGCAGCCCTAGCGGGAACCAAGAGACCCAGTACTTC

J gene: TRBJ2-5
clone size: NA
D gene: TRBD2
V gene: TRBV5-5
CDR3 protein: CASSLGLAGVEETQYF
CDR3 DNA: TGTGCCAGCAGCTTGGGGCTAGCGGGAGTCGAGGAGACCCAGTACTTC

J gene: TRBJ2-1
clone size: once
D gene: NA
V gene: TRBV19
CDR3 protein: CASSITWGGHEQFF
CDR3 DNA: TGTGCCAGTAGTATCACATGGGGGGGGCACGAGCAGTTCTTC

J gene: TRBJ2-3
clone size: NA
D gene: NA
V gene: TRBV7-8
CDR3 protein: CASTLPRAPLLDTQYF
CDR3 DNA: TGTGCCAGCACCTTACCACGGGCACCACTTCTAGATACGCAGTATTTT

J gene: TRBJ2-2
clone size: NA
D gene: NA
V gene: TRBV19
CDR3 protein: CASSIDGGTGELFF
CDR3 DNA: TGTGCCAGTAGTATCGATGGGGGCACCGGGGAGCTGTTTTTT

J gene: TRBJ2-3
clone size: NA
D gene: NA
V gene: TRBV9
CDR3 protein: CASSVDLRVDTQYF
CDR3 DNA: TGTGCCAGCAGCGTGGATCTGCGGGTAGATACGCAGTATTTT

J gene: TRBJ1-2
clone size: NA
D gene: NA
V gene: TRBV10-3
CDR3 protein: CAISGVDSPNYGYTF
CDR3 DNA: TGTGCCATCAGTGGGGTAGACAGCCCCAACTATGGCTACACCTTC

J gene: TRBJ1-5
clone size: NA
D gene: TRBD1
V gene: TRBV27
CDR3 protein: CASSLLPPSTGFSNQPQHF
CDR3 DNA: TGTGCCAGCAGTTTATTACCCCCGTCGACAGGGTTCAGCAATCAGCCCCAGCATTTT

J gene: TRBJ1-2
clone size: NA
D gene: NA
V gene: TRBV21-1
CDR3 protein: CASGPRNPKRVGYGYTF
CDR3 DNA: TGTGCCAGTGGACCTCGGAACCCAAAGCGAGTTGGCTATGGCTACACCTTC

J gene: TRBJ2-7
clone size: NA
D gene: NA
V gene: TRBV19
CDR3 protein: CASSMGGQYEQYF
CDR3 DNA: TGTGCCAGTAGTATGGGAGGACAGTACGAGCAGTACTTC

J gene: TRBJ2-3
clone size: once
D gene: TRBD1
V gene: TRBV4-3
CDR3 protein: CASSQDRTGSSTDTQYF
CDR3 DNA: TGCGCCAGCAGCCAAGACCGGACAGGCTCTAGCACAGATACGCAGTATTTT

J gene: TRBJ2-7
clone size: NA
D gene: NA
V gene: TRBV12-5
CDR3 protein: CASGSVLFNEQYF
CDR3 DNA: TGTGCTAGTGGTTCCGTCCTTTTTAACGAGCAGTACTTC

J gene: TRBJ1-2
clone size: NA
D gene: TRBD1
V gene: TRBV2
CDR3 protein: CASSAEDRVVRGYTF
CDR3 DNA: TGTGCCAGCAGTGCTGAGGACAGGGTGGTTCGTGGCTACACCTTC

J gene: TRBJ2-7
clone size: once
D gene: NA
V gene: TRBV6-1
CDR3 protein: CASSSRDEQYF
CDR3 DNA: TGTGCCAGCAGTAGCAGGGACGAGCAGTACTTC

J gene: TRBJ2-7
clone size: NA
D gene: NA
V gene: TRBV7-2
CDR3 protein: CASSLPGFGGAYEQYF
CDR3 DNA: TGTGCCAGCAGTCTGCCCGGGTTTGGAGGAGCCTACGAGCAGTACTTC

J gene: TRBJ1-1
clone size: NA
D gene: TRBD1
V gene: TRBV5-4
CDR3 protein: CASSLVQGATEAFF
CDR3 DNA: TGTGCCAGCAGCTTGGTACAGGGGGCAACTGAAGCTTTCTTT

J gene: TRBJ2-1
clone size: once
D gene: NA
V gene: TRBV19
CDR3 protein: CASSIDGGDSPYNEQFF
CDR3 DNA: TGTGCCAGTAGTATAGATGGCGGGGACAGCCCTTACAATGAGCAGTTCTTC

J gene: TRBJ1-1
clone size: once
D gene: NA
V gene: TRBV9
CDR3 protein: CASSLLETANTEAFF
CDR3 DNA: TGTGCCAGCAGCCTTCTCGAGACAGCGAACACTGAAGCTTTCTTT

J gene: TRBJ2-4
clone size: NA
D gene: TRBD1
V gene: TRBV19
CDR3 protein: CASENRGTKNIQYF
CDR3 DNA: TGTGCCAGTGAGAACAGGGGAACCAAAAACATTCAGTACTTC

J gene: TRBJ2-2
clone size: once
D gene: NA
V gene: TRBV27
CDR3 protein: CASSLSGSYELTGELFF
CDR3 DNA: TGTGCCAGCAGTTTATCGGGCAGCTATGAACTCACCGGGGAGCTGTTTTTT

J gene: TRBJ2-1
clone size: NA
D gene: TRBD2
V gene: TRBV5-6
CDR3 protein: CASSQTGLADSYNEQFF
CDR3 DNA: TGTGCCAGCAGCCAAACGGGACTAGCGGACAGCTACAATGAGCAGTTCTTC

J gene: TRBJ1-4
clone size: once
D gene: NA
V gene: TRBV25-1
CDR3 protein: CASSELHGTNEKLFF
CDR3 DNA: TGTGCCAGCAGTGAATTACACGGAACTAATGAAAAACTGTTTTTT

J gene: TRBJ1-4
clone size: once
D gene: NA
V gene: TRBV27
CDR3 protein: CASSWRAATNEKLFF
CDR3 DNA: TGTGCCAGCAGTTGGAGGGCGGCAACTAATGAAAAACTGTTTTTT

J gene: TRBJ2-3
clone size: once
D gene: NA
V gene: TRBV7-2
CDR3 protein: CASSLGGSFGDTQYF
CDR3 DNA: TGTGCCAGCAGCTTAGGGGGGTCCTTTGGAGATACGCAGTATTTT

J gene: TRBJ2-7
clone size: NA
D gene: NA
V gene: TRBV5-5
CDR3 protein: CASSLSPAAYEQYF
CDR3 DNA: TGTGCCAGCAGCTTGTCCCCGGCCGCCTACGAGCAGTACTTC

J gene: TRBJ2-7
clone size: once
D gene: NA
V gene: TRBV7-2
CDR3 protein: CASSSPDAAYEQYF
CDR3 DNA: TGTGCCAGCAGTTCACCGGACGCTGCCTACGAGCAGTACTTC

J gene: TRBJ2-7
clone size: NA
D gene: NA
V gene: TRBV5-1
CDR3 protein: CASSPRFPPSYEQYF
CDR3 DNA: TGCGCCAGCAGCCCGAGGTTCCCCCCATCCTACGAGCAGTACTTC

J gene: TRBJ1-1
clone size: NA
D gene: NA
V gene: TRBV30
CDR3 protein: CAWNREQFEAFF
CDR3 DNA: TGTGCCTGGAACCGTGAACAGTTTGAAGCTTTCTTT

J gene: TRBJ2-3
clone size: NA
D gene: TRBD2
V gene: TRBV4-3
CDR3 protein: CASSQVGPGGVDTQYF
CDR3 DNA: TGCGCCAGCAGCCAAGTGGGGCCGGGAGGTGTAGATACGCAGTATTTT

J gene: TRBJ2-7
clone size: NA
D gene: TRBD1
V gene: TRBV6-1
CDR3 protein: CASSETGTGTYEQYF
CDR3 DNA: TGTGCCAGCAGTGAAACCGGGACAGGTACCTACGAGCAGTACTTC

J gene: TRBJ1-1
clone size: NA
D gene: NA
V gene: TRBV4-2
CDR3 protein: CASSQDPAMNTEAFF
CDR3 DNA: TGTGCCAGCAGCCAAGATCCAGCCATGAACACTGAAGCTTTCTTT

J gene: TRBJ1-2
clone size: NA
D gene: NA
V gene: TRBV6-5
CDR3 protein: CASSTGRPDGYTF
CDR3 DNA: TGTGCCAGCAGTACGGGCAGGCCCGATGGCTACACCTTC

J gene: TRBJ2-3
clone size: NA
D gene: NA
V gene: TRBV7-6
CDR3 protein: CASSLDGTDTQYF
CDR3 DNA: TGTGCCAGCAGCTTGGACGGCACAGATACGCAGTATTTT

J gene: TRBJ2-1
clone size: NA
D gene: TRBD2
V gene: TRBV9
CDR3 protein: CASSTEGVGGSGNEQFF
CDR3 DNA: TGTGCCAGCAGCACAGAAGGAGTGGGAGGGAGTGGCAATGAGCAGTTCTTC

J gene: TRBJ2-7
clone size: NA
D gene: TRBD1
V gene: TRBV7-9
CDR3 protein: CASSLKGTELYEQYF
CDR3 DNA: TGTGCCAGCAGCTTAAAGGGGACAGAGTTGTACGAGCAGTACTTC